This T cell receptor beta chain is drawn from a study of glioma-infiltrating T cells after dendritic cell vaccination. Study-wide context: Autologous tumor lysate was loaded overnight onto monocyte-derived dendritic cells grown approximately 7 days with IL-4 and GM-CSF.

Assay used: immunoSEQ multiplex PCR; TCRdb lists only in-frame clones, some missing. The sample contains tens of thousands of clones, 85% of which appear only once. This clone occurred once. This CDR3 spans 13 amino acids. The V and J ends lost 6 bases and 7 bases, in that order; junction bases with no gene match: 7. Looked up from germline, CDR1 is MNHEY and CDR2 is SVGAGI. The source was blood, collected before dendritic cell vaccination. V and J are TRBV6-5 and TRBJ2-3, with 7 bases that match TRBD1. This receptor was taken from a human donor with glioblastoma. The CDR3 protein is CASRETGRNTQYF. Written as DNA, the CDR3 is TGTGCCAGCAGAGAGACAGGGCGAAATACGCAGTATTTT.